The 32 T cell receptor beta chains in this list originate from one sample, sequenced in a study of blood T cell repertoires in COVID-19 (dated by TCRdb to about 2020). Libraries were made using the immunoSEQ multiplex PCR assay. The table comes from immuneACCESS by way of TCRdb, which keeps in-frame sequences with V and J called. Part of the clones is missing from these tables; in studies checked, under half for an unresolved V gene and the rest for unknown reasons. The sample profile shows under 200,000 clones; roughly 87% of them were found once. The top ten clonotypes cover roughly 7.3% of the sample. Input material: PBMCs or T cells enriched from blood (not recorded which). Receptors were obtained from a woman in her fifties or sixties who had recovered from COVID-19.

This chain joins TRBV16 and TRBJ1-6; 7 bases agree with TRBD1. The V segment lost 2 bases and the J segment 9 bases; nucleotides outside the gene matches: 1. This CDR3 has 13 amino acids. Germline loops: CDR1 KGHSY, CDR2 FQNENV. DNA of the CDR3: TGTGCCAGCAGCCAAGACAGGGTTTCACCCCTCCACTTT. It specifies CASSQDRVSPLHF.

The chain is built from TRBV5-4 and TRBJ1-2; a possible D gene is TRBD1 (5 bases). The CDR3 runs 13 residues. V lost 4 bases, J lost 8 bases, and 15 bases lay in between. Per the germline V gene, CDR1 is SGHNT and CDR2 is YYREEE (reference sequence). CDR3 nucleotides: TGTGCCAGCAGCGCGGGGCCAGGGCTCGGCTACACCTTC. Translation: CASSAGPGLGYTF.

The V and J genes are TRBV3-1 (or the pseudogene TRBV3-2) and TRBJ2-7; D not certain. The CDR3 runs 11 residues. Germline lookup yields CDR1 LGHDT and CDR2 YNNKEL (reference sequence). V was pared by 6 bases and J by 3 bases, with 6 bases between. The CDR3 bases are TGTGCCAGCAGTACCAGCTACGAGCAGTACTTC. It codes for CASSTSYEQYF.

This sequence joins TRBV3-1 (or the pseudogene TRBV3-2) and TRBJ2-6, with D maybe TRBD2 (5 bases). The CDR3 extends over 17 amino acids. The V gene lost 1 base and the J gene lost 2 bases, with 12 bases spanning the gap. Germline-derived CDR1 and CDR2 are LGHDT and YNNKEL (reference sequence). The CDR3 region has the DNA TGTGCCAGCAGCCAAGCGAGGGCACTGGCTGGGGCCAACGTCCTGACTTTC. This gives the protein CASSQARALAGANVLTF.

The V and J genes are TRBV28 and TRBJ1-2, with D perhaps TRBD1 (5 bases). V was trimmed by 10 bases and J by 2 bases, leaving 11 bases between them. CDR1 is MDHEN, CDR2 SYDVKM, per germline. This CDR3 is built from 12 residues. The CDR3 DNA reads TGTGCCACCATACAGGTGAACTATGGCTACACCTTC. Translated, it gives CATIQVNYGYTF.

V and J are TRBV5-4 and TRBJ2-5; D uncertain. CDR1 and CDR2 (germline): SGHNT, YYREEE (reference sequence). Trimming left V 3 bases short and J 1 base short, with 10 bases between. CDR3 length equals 14 residues. CDR3 sequence (DNA): TGTGCCAGCAGCTCGTACAGTATCCAAGAGACCCAGTACTTC. It translates to CASSSYSIQETQYF.

CDR3 nucleotide sequence: TGTGCCAGCAGGAGAACGGGACAGCCCTTATACACCTTC. This translates into CASRRTGQPLYTF. The chain employs TRBV27 and TRBJ1-2; 7 nucleotides match TRBD1. V lost 6 bases and J lost 11; bases outside the gene matches: 12. The CDR3 loop spans 13 amino acids. Germline assignment: CDR1 MNHEY and CDR2 SMNVEV (reference sequence).

The genes are TRBV2 and TRBJ1-3, with D perhaps TRBD1 (5 bases). The CDR3 loop spans 13 amino acids. Looked up from germline, CDR1 is SNHLY and CDR2 is FYNNEI. Trimming cost V 7 bases and J 4 bases, with 11 bases left between them. The CDR3 DNA reads TGTGCCAGCAAGGAAGGGGTAGGAAACACCATATATTTT. Amino acid sequence: CASKEGVGNTIYF.

This clone was counted only a few times. J is TRBJ2-1 and V is TRBV7-9; TRBD2 is a possible D gene (6 bases). Between the trimmed V and J ends, which lost 0 bases and 5 bases, there was a span of 11 bases. Germline V CDR1 and CDR2: SEHNR, FQNEAQ (reference sequence). The length of the CDR3 is 15 residues. This CDR3 reads CASSLALASDNEQFF. The CDR3 region has the DNA TGTGCCAGCAGCTTAGCGTTGGCTAGCGACAATGAGCAGTTCTTC.

The chain recombines TRBV10-1 with TRBJ2-5; 7 positions agree with TRBD1. Looked up from germline, CDR1 is WNHNN and CDR2 is SYGVQD (reference sequence). The CDR3 consists of 13 residues. The V gene end was trimmed by 0 bases and the J gene end by 7 bases; junction bases not matched to a gene: 2. The CDR3 nucleotides are TGCGCCAGCAGTGAGTCGGGGGACAGGACCCAGTACTTC. It is translated as CASSESGDRTQYF.

The V gene is TRBV19, the J gene TRBJ1-1; D might be TRBD1 (5 bases). V was clipped by 3 bases and J by 3 bases, with 11 bases between them. The germline V gene has CDR1 LNHDA and CDR2 SQIVND (reference sequence). The CDR3 sequence is 14 residues long. The CDR3 sequence: CASSISGGDTEAFF. CDR3 coding DNA: TGTGCCAGTAGTATCTCTGGGGGGGACACTGAAGCTTTCTTT.

The chain is built from TRBV29-1 and TRBJ2-5; weak D call: TRBD1 (6 bases). The CDR3 runs to 12 residues. The V gene lost 7 bases and the J gene lost 2 bases, with 11 bases spanning the gap. The germline V gene encodes CDR1 SQVTM and CDR2 ANQGSEA. CDR3 residues: CSAGGHQETQYF. The CDR3 nucleotides read TGCAGCGCTGGGGGACATCAAGAGACCCAGTACTTC.

This chain uses TRBV4-3 with TRBJ2-4; 13 bases align to TRBD2. V lost 6 bases to trimming and J lost 1 base; unmatched junction nucleotides: 9. CDR1 and CDR2 from the germline V gene are LGHNA and YSLEER. The CDR3 sequence is 18 residues long. In nucleotides, the CDR3 is TGCGCCAGCAGTCGGACTAGCGGGAGCGGTGGTGCCAAAAACATTCAGTACTTC. It is translated as CASSRTSGSGGAKNIQYF.

This chain connects TRBV28 to TRBJ1-1, with D perhaps TRBD1 (5 bases). Trimming took 2 bases from V and 0 from J, leaving 10 bases between them. Germline V gene sequence: CDR1 MDHEN, CDR2 SYDVKM. The CDR3 length is 15 residues. The CDR3 DNA sequence: TGTGCCAGCAGTTTACCCCCAGGGCTGAACACTGAAGCTTTCTTT. Amino acid sequence: CASSLPPGLNTEAFF.

CDR3 coding DNA: TGTGCCAGTAGTCTCAGGGGACAGAATAATTCACCCCTCCACTTT. Encoded protein: CASSLRGQNNSPLHF. The chain carries TRBV19 and TRBJ1-6, with TRBD1 identical over 7 bases. Per the germline V gene, CDR1 is LNHDA and CDR2 is SQIVND (reference sequence). This CDR3 spans 15 amino acids. Trimming at V came to 5 bases and at J to 5 bases, leaving 6 bases not matched to a gene.

The chain recombines TRBV15 with TRBJ1-1; 7 nucleotides line up with TRBD1. Trimming removed 1 base from V and 0 bases from J; junction bases left unmatched: 14. Looked up from germline, CDR1 is LNHNV and CDR2 is YYDKDF (reference sequence). The length of the CDR3 is 19 residues. The CDR3 region is CATSRVKNGGQTLNTEAFF. CDR3 nucleotides: TGTGCCACCAGCAGAGTAAAAAACGGGGGACAGACGCTGAACACTGAAGCTTTCTTT.

The chain has TRBV11-2 and TRBJ2-1; 9 nucleotides match TRBD2. The CDR3 covers 16 residues. Unmatched junction bases numbered 9, after V lost 5 bases and J lost 4 bases. Per germline, CDR1 SGHAT and CDR2 FQNNGV. The chain's CDR3 is CASSGRAGGPYNEQFF. The CDR3 bases are TGTGCCAGCAGCGGCCGGGCGGGAGGGCCTTACAATGAGCAGTTCTTC.

The chain couples TRBV24-1 to TRBJ2-1, with a tentative D call TRBD2 (6 bases). The CDR3 runs 18 residues. Trimming removed 0 bases from V and 0 bases from J, with 14 bases in between. Germline V CDR1 and CDR2: KGHDR, SFDVKD. The CDR3 reads CATSDLQALARSYNEQFF. The CDR3, as DNA: TGTGCCACCAGTGATTTGCAAGCGCTAGCGCGCTCCTACAATGAGCAGTTCTTC.

The chain links TRBV6-4 to TRBJ2-5, with 7 bases fitting TRBD2. The CDR3 contains 16 residues. Germline V gives CDR1 MRHNA, CDR2 SNTAGT. Trimming removed 3 bases from V and 3 bases from J; junction bases left unmatched: 10. In DNA form, the CDR3 reads TGTGCCAGCAGTGATGGGGGGAGCGGGACCAAAGAGACCCAGTACTTC. Translation: CASSDGGSGTKETQYF.

This rearrangement joins TRBV5-1 to TRBJ2-7; D gene ambiguous. Between the trimmed V and J ends, which lost 5 bases and 0 bases, there was a span of 9 bases. The length of the CDR3 is 13 residues. Germline CDR1 SGHRS, CDR2 YFSETQ. In nucleotides, the CDR3 is TGCGCCAGCAGGTCTCCCAGCTCCTACGAGCAGTACTTC. It encodes CASRSPSSYEQYF.

J is TRBJ2-3 and V is TRBV12-3 or TRBV12-4; D unresolved. V was trimmed by 2 bases and J by 3 bases, leaving 6 bases between them. The CDR3 runs 13 residues. In nucleotides, the CDR3 is TGTGCCAGCAGTTTAACCGAGACAGATACGCAGTATTTT. As protein: CASSLTETDTQYF.

The chain combines TRBV11-2 with TRBJ1-2, with D possibly matching TRBD1 (6 bases). CDR3 size: 17 residues. The V end was cut by 6 bases, the J end by 0 bases, with 20 bases between. Germline V gene data show CDR1 as SGHAT and CDR2 as FQNNGV. CDR3 in DNA: TGTGCCAGCAGTCTACCGGGACAAACAACCGCTAACTATGGCTACACCTTC. Protein product: CASSLPGQTTANYGYTF.

The rearrangement uses TRBV5-6 and TRBJ2-2; perhaps TRBD2 as D (6 bases). Germline assignment: CDR1 SGHDT and CDR2 YYEEEE. The V and J ends lost 1 base and 6 bases respectively, with 16 bases between them. The CDR3 runs to 16 residues. This chain's CDR3 is CASSLLPSANPGELFF. The CDR3 region has the DNA TGTGCCAGCAGCTTGCTCCCTAGCGCTAACCCCGGGGAGCTGTTTTTT.

The gene calls are TRBV28 and TRBJ2-2, with 7 bases identical to TRBD2. J lost 5 bases, V lost 4 bases, and 1 base had no gene match. The CDR3 is made up of 13 amino acids. Germline V CDR1 and CDR2: MDHEN, SYDVKM. The CDR3 is CASSYSGTGELFF. In DNA form, the CDR3 reads TGTGCCAGCAGTTATAGCGGGACCGGGGAGCTGTTTTTT.

The rearrangement links TRBV28 to TRBJ1-4; 9 positions agree with TRBD1. V shed 5 bases and J 7 bases; nucleotides not matched to a gene: 8. Germline CDR1 reads MDHEN; CDR2 reads SYDVKM. This CDR3 region has 15 residues. The CDR3 DNA reads as TGTGCCAGCAGTCCACCCGGGACAGGGTCTGAAAAACTGTTTTTT. Amino acid sequence: CASSPPGTGSEKLFF.

CDR3 DNA: TGTGCCAGCAGGGGACTAGCGGGGAACACCGGGGAGCTGTTTTTT. Amino acid sequence: CASRGLAGNTGELFF. The chain uses TRBV2 and TRBJ2-2; TRBD2 agrees at 12 bases. The V gene end was trimmed by 6 bases and the J gene end by 1 base; junction bases not matched to a gene: 0. Germline assignment: CDR1 SNHLY and CDR2 FYNNEI. The CDR3 totals 15 residues. The full variable domain, completed using reference TRBV2 and TRBJ2-2, is EPEVTQTPSHQVTQMGQEVILRCVPISNHLYFYWYRQILGQKVEFLVSFYNNEISEKSEIFDDQFSVERPDGSNFTLKIRSTKLEDSAMYFCASRGLAGNTGELFFGEGSRLTVL.

This rearrangement joins TRBV9 to TRBJ2-7; D is possibly TRBD1 (5 bases). With 0 bases removed from V and 3 bases from J, the gap between germline ends came to 13 bases. The CDR3 spans 15 residues. Germline CDR1 is SGDLS and CDR2 is YYNGEE. The CDR3 spells CASSVVRGLSYEQYF. DNA for the CDR3: TGTGCCAGCAGCGTAGTTAGGGGTCTTAGCTACGAGCAGTACTTC. The variable domain in full, completed from reference TRBV9 and TRBJ2-7, reads DSGVTQTPKHLITATGQRVTLRCSPRSGDLSVYWYQQSLDQGLQFLIQYYNGEERAKGNILERFSAQQFPDLHSELNLSSLELGDSALYFCASSVVRGLSYEQYFGPGTRLTVT.

In its sample, this clone was seen a few times. The chain has TRBV12-5 and TRBJ1-1; 9 bases align to TRBD1. The CDR3 sequence is 15 residues long. Germline V gene sequence: CDR1 LGHNT, CDR2 FRNRAP. V lost 1 base and J lost 4; bases outside the gene matches: 4. The CDR3 region is CASGLAPDRGTEAFF. DNA for the CDR3: TGTGCTAGTGGTTTGGCCCCGGACAGGGGCACTGAAGCTTTCTTT.

The sample holds one count of this clone. This chain uses TRBV7-9 with TRBJ1-1; D gene unclear. The CDR3 is made up of 18 amino acids. Deletions cut 1 base from V and 0 bases from J, with 18 bases between. Germline V gene sequence: CDR1 SEHNR, CDR2 FQNEAQ (reference sequence). In DNA form, the CDR3 reads TGTGCCAGCAGCTTAGTACGAGGCACCGGGTATGTGAACACTGAAGCTTTCTTT. Its translation is CASSLVRGTGYVNTEAFF. Filled out from reference TRBV7-9 and TRBJ1-1, the complete variable domain reads DTGVSQNPRHKITKRGQNVTFRCDPISEHNRLYWYRQTLGQGPEFLTYFQNEAQLEKSRLLSDRFSAERPKGSFSTLEIQRTEQGDSAMYLCASSLVRGTGYVNTEAFFGQGTRLTVV.

The V gene is TRBV2, the J gene TRBJ1-1; D perhaps matches TRBD1 (6 bases). The germline gives CDR1 SNHLY, CDR2 FYNNEI. The V end was cut by 3 bases, the J end by 4 bases, with 12 bases between. The CDR3 length is 14 residues. The CDR3 loop reads CASSERGRTTEAFF. In nucleotides, the CDR3 is TGTGCCAGCAGTGAGCGGGGGCGGACCACTGAAGCTTTCTTT.

This sequence joins TRBV11-2 and TRBJ1-6; D call uncertain. The V end was cut by 3 bases, the J end by 10 bases, with 13 bases between. From germline, CDR1 is SGHAT and CDR2 FQNNGV. The CDR3 runs 14 residues. CDR3 region: CASSFAGVGSPLHF. In DNA form, the CDR3 reads TGTGCCAGCAGCTTCGCCGGGGTAGGGTCACCCCTCCACTTT. Complete variable domain (other parts from reference TRBV11-2 and TRBJ1-6): EAGVAQSPRYKIIEKRQSVAFWCNPISGHATLYWYQQILGQGPKLLIQFQNNGVVDDSQLPKDRFSAERLKGVDSTLKIQPAKLEDSAVYLCASSFAGVGSPLHFGNGTRLTVT.

This clone has just one count. This chain connects TRBV6-5 to TRBJ2-5; 7 positions agree with TRBD1. The CDR3 has 14 residues. Germline values: CDR1 MNHEY, CDR2 SVGAGI. The ends lost 7 bases at V and 7 bases at J; junction bases unmatched: 12. CDR3 DNA sequence: TGTGCCAGCAAATCCCAGGGGGAAGCAGGGACCCAGTACTTC. Protein sequence: CASKSQGEAGTQYF.